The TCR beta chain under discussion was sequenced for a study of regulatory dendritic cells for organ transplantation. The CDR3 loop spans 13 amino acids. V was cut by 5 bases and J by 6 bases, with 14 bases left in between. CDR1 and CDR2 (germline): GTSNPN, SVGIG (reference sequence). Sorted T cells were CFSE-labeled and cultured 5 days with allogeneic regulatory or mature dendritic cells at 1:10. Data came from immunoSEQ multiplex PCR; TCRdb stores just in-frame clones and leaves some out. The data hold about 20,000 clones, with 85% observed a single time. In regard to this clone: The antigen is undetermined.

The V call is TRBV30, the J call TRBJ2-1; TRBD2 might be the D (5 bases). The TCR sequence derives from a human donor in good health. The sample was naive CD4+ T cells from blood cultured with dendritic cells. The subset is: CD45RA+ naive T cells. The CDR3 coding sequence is TGTGCCTGGCGTTTTAGAGGAGGCAATGAGCAGTTCTTC. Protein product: CAWRFRGGNEQFF. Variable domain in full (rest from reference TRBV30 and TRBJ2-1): SQTIHQWPATLVQPVGSPLSLECTVEGTSNPNLYWYRQAAGRGLQLLFYSVGIGQISSEVPQNLSASRPQDRQFILSSKKLLLSDSGFYLCAWRFRGGNEQFFGPGTRLTVL.